What follows are 16 T cell receptor beta chains derived from one specimen sequenced in a study of T cell responses to AZD1222 COVID-19 vaccine. Repertoires were generated with immunoSEQ multiplex PCR, while TCRdb's copy carries only in-frame clones and drops some. This repertoire shows 100,000 to 150,000 clones, roughly 87% found once; its top ten account for 1.3% to 1.5%. Material: peripheral blood, obtained on day 0 of AZD1222 vaccination. These receptors all stem from an adult in good health.

This clone was picked up a small number of times. The chain employs TRBV23-1 and TRBJ1-5, with a possible D match to TRBD1 (6 bases). TRBV23-1 has ORF status, its function being uncertain. This CDR3 has 16 residues. Trimming took 0 bases from V and 4 from J, leaving 13 bases between them. The CDR3 DNA reads TGCGCCAGCAGTCAATCGGGACATGGCCCAAATCAGCCCCAGCATTTT. Translation gives CASSQSGHGPNQPQHF.

This clone was recorded once. This chain links TRBV2 with TRBJ2-3, with D possibly being TRBD1 (6 bases). Trimming took 6 bases from V and 1 from J, leaving 14 bases between them. Per germline, CDR1 SNHLY and CDR2 FYNNEI. The CDR3 loop spans 15 amino acids. The CDR3 region is CASSSTTGRTDTQYF. The CDR3 DNA sequence: TGTGCCAGCAGCTCAACGACAGGACGCACAGATACGCAGTATTTT. Full variable domain (outside the CDR3, taken from reference TRBV2 and TRBJ2-3): EPEVTQTPSHQVTQMGQEVILRCVPISNHLYFYWYRQILGQKVEFLVSFYNNEISEKSEIFDDQFSVERPDGSNFTLKIRSTKLEDSAMYFCASSSTTGRTDTQYFGPGTRLTVL.

The V gene is TRBV5-1, the J gene TRBJ2-1, with 7 bases lining up with TRBD1. Germline V gene sequence: CDR1 SGHRS, CDR2 YFSETQ. The CDR3 runs to 14 residues. The J segment lost 4 bases and the V segment lost 4 bases, leaving 5 bases of the junction unmatched. In nucleotides, the CDR3 is TGCGCCAGCAGCCCGGTGACAGGGTACAATGAGCAGTTCTTC. It yields the protein CASSPVTGYNEQFF.

The chain combines TRBV11-2 with TRBJ2-7, with unresolved D. Trimming removed 4 bases from V and 0 bases from J, with 16 bases in between. This CDR3 region has 16 residues. Germline CDR1 is SGHAT and CDR2 is FQNNGV. The CDR3 nucleotides read TGTGCCAGCAGCTCCCTCCGGACGGCGAGCTCCTACGAGCAGTACTTC. Translation gives CASSSLRTASSYEQYF.

The V and J genes are TRBV9 and TRBJ2-7, with 9 bases lining up with TRBD2. Trimming removed 3 bases from V and 4 bases from J; junction bases left unmatched: 11. Per germline, CDR1 SGDLS and CDR2 YYNGEE. CDR3 length: 16 residues. The CDR3 DNA follows: TGTGCCAGCAGCGCGGATAGCGGGGGTACTCCATACGAGCAGTACTTC. Its protein product is CASSADSGGTPYEQYF.

This chain connects TRBV7-3 to TRBJ1-5; D is unclear. Trimming stripped 5 bases from V and 6 bases from J, with 8 bases between. From germline, CDR1 is SGHTA and CDR2 FQGTGA. CDR3 length equals 12 residues. CDR3 protein: CASSPVRQPQHF. In DNA, the CDR3 is TGTGCCAGCAGCCCCGTCCGTCAGCCCCAGCATTTT.

The chain has TRBV12-3 or TRBV12-4 and TRBJ2-1; D is uncertain. V dropped 7 bases and J dropped 8 bases, with 9 bases sitting between them. The CDR3 sequence is 11 residues long. As DNA, the CDR3 is TGTGCCAGCACCTCGGTCCATGAGCAGTTCTTC. As protein: CASTSVHEQFF.

This rearrangement joins TRBV2 to TRBJ2-5; 9 nucleotides align to TRBD1. The germline CDR1 and CDR2 sequences are SNHLY and FYNNEI. V lost 3 bases to trimming and J lost 4 bases; unmatched junction nucleotides: 9. The CDR3 extends over 16 amino acids. As DNA, the CDR3 is TGTGCCAGCAGTGATCTTCCGGGACAGGGATCAGAGACCCAGTACTTC. Translating gives CASSDLPGQGSETQYF.

This clone has only a few counts. The gene calls are TRBV19 and TRBJ1-4; TRBD1 might be the D (5 bases). Germline V gene data show CDR1 as LNHDA and CDR2 as SQIVND (reference sequence). Deletions cut 3 bases from V and 10 bases from J, with 18 bases between. The CDR3 is 15 amino acids. DNA of the CDR3: TGTGCCAGTAGTATGCCGGGATGGGGGATAGGAAAACTGTTTTTT. It is translated as CASSMPGWGIGKLFF.

This sequence joins TRBV5-1 and TRBJ1-2; D is perhaps TRBD1 (6 bases). V lost 2 bases and J 6 bases, leaving 11 bases between the germline ends. The germline V gene has CDR1 SGHRS and CDR2 YFSETQ. The CDR3 loop spans 13 amino acids. In nucleotides, the CDR3 is TGCGCCAGCAGCTTAAGGTCAGGGGATGGCTACACCTTC. It is translated as CASSLRSGDGYTF.

V and J are TRBV28 and TRBJ2-6, with D hard to call. Per germline, CDR1 MDHEN and CDR2 SYDVKM. The V end was cut by 6 bases, the J end by 0 bases, with 12 bases between. CDR3 length: 16 amino acids. The CDR3 loop is CASRQQTSSGANVLTF. Written as DNA, the CDR3 is TGTGCCAGCAGGCAGCAGACGAGCTCTGGGGCCAACGTCCTGACTTTC.

CDR3 residues: CASSSATEWTEAFF. Here the CDR3 DNA reads TGTGCCAGTAGTAGCGCTACAGAATGGACTGAAGCTTTCTTT. The chain joins TRBV19 to TRBJ1-1; D is uncertain. Germline V CDR1 and CDR2: LNHDA, SQIVND (reference sequence). V was clipped by 4 bases and J by 5 bases, with 14 bases between them. The CDR3 totals 14 residues.

V gene TRBV11-3 combines with J gene TRBJ1-1; D gene unclear. Deletions cut 2 bases from V and 5 bases from J, with 15 bases between. There are 15 residues in the CDR3. The V gene's germline CDR1 is SGHNT and CDR2 YENEEA. CDR3 nucleotides: TGTGCCAGCAGCTTAACCGGGGTGCGGGGAACTGAAGCTTTCTTT. Amino acids: CASSLTGVRGTEAFF. Using reference TRBV11-3 and TRBJ1-1 for the parts outside the CDR3, the full variable domain is EAGVVQSPRYKIIEKKQPVAFWCNPISGHNTLYWYLQNLGQGPELLIRYENEEAVDDSQLPKDRFSAERLKGVDSTLKIQPAELGDSAVYLCASSLTGVRGTEAFFGQGTRLTVV.

V gene TRBV27 combines with J gene TRBJ2-7; 7 bases fit TRBD2. Trimming removed 2 bases from V and 4 bases from J; junction bases left unmatched: 8. The CDR3 is 15 residues long. The germline V gene encodes CDR1 MNHEY and CDR2 SMNVEV (reference sequence). The CDR3 is CASSLGEGMGYEQYF. In DNA, the CDR3 is TGTGCCAGCAGTTTAGGGGAGGGTATGGGATACGAGCAGTACTTC.

This clone was detected once. The V gene is TRBV5-4, the J gene TRBJ2-3; D is perhaps TRBD2 (5 bases). V lost 2 bases and J 2 bases, leaving 12 bases between the germline ends. CDR3 length: 15 residues. Germline V gives CDR1 SGHNT, CDR2 YYREEE (reference sequence). The CDR3, as DNA: TGTGCCAGCAGCTTTATCCGGGGAATCACAGATACGCAGTATTTT. Translating it yields CASSFIRGITDTQYF.

The gene calls are TRBV4-3 and TRBJ2-1; D perhaps matches TRBD2 (6 bases). Germline V gene sequence: CDR1 LGHNA, CDR2 YSLEER. The CDR3 is made up of 14 amino acids. V lost 3 bases, J lost 6 bases, and 12 bases lay in between. CDR3 sequence: CASSQGGPGNEQFF. The DNA for the CDR3 is TGCGCCAGCAGCCAGGGGGGACCGGGCAATGAGCAGTTCTTC.